A single sample is the source of the 22 T cell receptor beta chains below, sequenced in a study of shared clonotypes between healthy human individuals (TCRdb year 2020). CD8 naive samples were obtained by positive selection for CCR7 among CD45RO-negative cells, yielding a CD45RA+CCR7+ population from which TemRA cells were excluded. The library was generated by the immunoSEQ multiplex PCR assay. This immuneACCESS table, as held by TCRdb, lists in-frame sequences with V and J called but not all clones. Of the missing ones, under half trace to an unresolved V gene in checked studies; the others have no known cause. The sample records around 2,100,000 clones, over 85% of which are singletons. Of the sample, less than 1.5% is held by the ten largest clones. The sequencing input was naive CD8+ T cells sorted from blood. In the paper's terms, the cell subset or site label means: CD45RA+CCR7+. The origin of the receptors is a man younger than 35 in good health.

J is TRBJ1-2 and V is TRBV2; D is perhaps TRBD1 (5 bases). V was clipped by 7 bases and J by 9 bases, with 21 bases between them. The CDR3 is 14 residues long. CDR1 is SNHLY, CDR2 FYNNEI, per germline. CDR3 bases: TGTGCCAGCACAGAGCCGTTCGAGATGGGGCGCTACACCTTC. It is translated as CASTEPFEMGRYTF.

The chain combines TRBV10-1 with TRBJ2-7; 8 bases match TRBD2. Trimming took 11 bases from V and 6 from J; bases not matched to a gene: 9. Germline assignment: CDR1 WNHNN and CDR2 SYGVQD (reference sequence). The length of the CDR3 is 12 residues. The CDR3 DNA reads TGCGCCTACCAGCGGGGGCCGGGCGAGCAGTACTTC. Its translation: CAYQRGPGEQYF.

The chain is built from TRBV4-1 and TRBJ1-1, with 7 nucleotides matching TRBD1. Trimming removed 6 bases from V and 5 bases from J; junction bases left unmatched: 9. Germline V gene lookup returns CDR1 MGHRA and CDR2 YSYEKL. The CDR3 is 14 amino acids. The DNA of the CDR3 is TGCGCCAGCAGTAGAGCACAGGGGTGGACTGAAGCTTTCTTT. Its translation is CASSRAQGWTEAFF.

The chain joins TRBV11-3 to TRBJ2-7; TRBD1 might be the D (5 bases). V lost 1 base to trimming and J lost 3 bases, with 10 bases between them. This CDR3 has 14 amino acids. CDR1 SGHNT and CDR2 YENEEA come from the germline V gene. This CDR3 reads CASSLAGQGYEQYF. Here the CDR3 DNA reads TGTGCCAGCAGCTTAGCTGGCCAGGGCTACGAGCAGTACTTC.

Notes on this clone: At the DNA level, this CDR3 is encoded by other sequences in the same sample as well. V is TRBV30 and J is TRBJ1-3, with D unresolved. Deletions cut 0 bases from V and 0 bases from J, with 12 bases between. Germline CDR1 and CDR2: GTSNPN and SVGIG (reference sequence). The CDR3 has 16 residues. CDR3 in DNA: TGTGCCTGGAGTGTTCCAGGTGAGGGCTCTGGAAACACCATATATTTT. Its protein product is CAWSVPGEGSGNTIYF. Filled out from reference TRBV30 and TRBJ1-3, the complete variable domain reads SQTIHQWPATLVQPVGSPLSLECTVEGTSNPNLYWYRQAAGRGLQLLFYSVGIGQISSEVPQNLSASRPQDRQFILSSKKLLLSDSGFYLCAWSVPGEGSGNTIYFGEGSWLTVV.

J is TRBJ1-1 and V is TRBV4-3; D uncertain. V was pared by 1 base and J by 7 bases, with 16 bases between. Germline V gene lookup returns CDR1 LGHNA and CDR2 YSLEER. CDR3 length: 15 residues. The CDR3 DNA is TGCGCCAGCAGCCAAGCAGGCCTCATATGGAATGAAGCTTTCTTT. This gives the protein CASSQAGLIWNEAFF.

The chain has TRBV4-1 and TRBJ2-7, with D possibly TRBD2 on 6 matching bases. Germline loops: CDR1 MGHRA, CDR2 YSYEKL. The CDR3 has 15 amino acids. Deletions cut 0 bases from V and 0 bases from J, with 9 bases between. This chain's CDR3 is CASSQDGGASYEQYF. In nucleotides, the CDR3 is TGCGCCAGCAGCCAAGATGGCGGGGCCTCCTACGAGCAGTACTTC.

The rearrangement joins TRBV7-9 to TRBJ1-5; D uncertain. The V end was cut by 5 bases, the J end by 1 base, with 9 bases between. CDR1 is SEHNR, CDR2 FQNEAQ, per germline (reference sequence). This CDR3 is 14 amino acids long. The CDR3 nucleotides are TGTGCCAGCAGCGAGGGTAGGAGCAATCAGCCCCAGCATTTT. This translates into CASSEGRSNQPQHF.

The chain employs TRBV4-1 and TRBJ1-5; a possible D gene is TRBD1 (6 bases). The germline V and J ends were trimmed by 1 base and 0 bases, with 7 bases remaining between them. The germline gives CDR1 MGHRA, CDR2 YSYEKL. The CDR3 runs to 15 residues. DNA of the CDR3: TGCGCCAGCAGCCAAGGGACAGCTAGCAATCAGCCCCAGCATTTT. Translating it yields CASSQGTASNQPQHF.

For the CDR3, the DNA is TGTGCCAGCAGCTTTTGGATAGGAGAGGGGCCCAATGAGCAGTTCTTC. This encodes CASSFWIGEGPNEQFF. The V gene is TRBV7-8, the J gene TRBJ2-1; either TRBD1 or TRBD2 may supply D (5 bases each). The V end lost 3 bases, the J end lost 6 bases, and 18 bases lay between the germline ends. The CDR3 runs 16 residues. Germline lookup yields CDR1 SGHVS and CDR2 FQNEAQ. Based on the CDR3 plus reference TRBV7-8 and TRBJ2-1, the full variable domain is GAGVSQSPRYKVAKRGQDVALRCDPISGHVSLFWYQQALGQGPEFLTYFQNEAQLDKSGLPSDRFFAERPEGSVSTLKIQRTQQEDSAVYLCASSFWIGEGPNEQFFGPGTRLTVL.

The chain joins TRBV9 to TRBJ1-1; tentative D call: TRBD1 (5 bases). Trimming took off 4 bases at V and 5 bases at J, with 18 bases between the two ends. Germline V gene sequence: CDR1 SGDLS, CDR2 YYNGEE. The CDR3 extends over 15 amino acids. The CDR3: CASSPFGGSGTEAFF. CDR3 bases: TGTGCCAGCAGCCCGTTTGGGGGGAGTGGGACTGAAGCTTTCTTT.

The CDR3 sequence is CASRLPGQGYYEQYF. Here the CDR3 DNA reads TGTGCCAGCAGGCTTCCGGGACAGGGATACTACGAGCAGTACTTC. This chain joins TRBV5-8 and TRBJ2-7, with 9 nucleotides matching TRBD1. V shed 5 bases, J shed 3 bases, and the junction held 9 bases outside the gene matches. Germline CDR1 reads SGHTS; CDR2 reads YDEGEE. This CDR3 is built from 15 residues.

V and J are TRBV11-2 and TRBJ1-2; D gene ambiguous. V lost 3 bases and J lost 7, with 15 bases in between. The CDR3 loop spans 14 amino acids. Germline lookup yields CDR1 SGHAT and CDR2 FQNNGV. CDR3 sequence reads: CASSFGWGSGGYTF. CDR3 in DNA: TGTGCCAGCAGCTTTGGGTGGGGATCGGGTGGCTACACCTTC.

The rearrangement joins TRBV27 to TRBJ1-1, with D possibly matching TRBD1 (5 bases). In germline, CDR1 is MNHEY, CDR2 SMNVEV (reference sequence). There are 15 residues in the CDR3. The V and J ends lost 5 bases and 0 bases respectively, with 13 bases between them. CDR3: CASSRVGLLNTEAFF. For the CDR3, the DNA is TGTGCCAGCAGTCGGGTGGGACTCTTGAACACTGAAGCTTTCTTT.

The genes are TRBV10-2 and TRBJ2-7; 8 bases align to TRBD2. V was pared by 3 bases and J by 2 bases, with 9 bases of the junction left unmatched. CDR3 length: 16 amino acids. The germline V gene encodes CDR1 WSHSY and CDR2 SAAADI. The CDR3 sequence is CASSDGTAGEAYEQYF. The CDR3, as DNA: TGCGCCAGCAGTGATGGAACAGCGGGAGAGGCCTACGAGCAGTACTTC.

CDR3 coding DNA: TGTGCCAGCCAAGGCGGAGGGGGCCCAACTAATGAAAAACTGTTTTTT. It encodes CASQGGGGPTNEKLFF. The gene calls are TRBV7-9 and TRBJ1-4; 7 bases agree with TRBD1. CDR1 is SEHNR, CDR2 FQNEAQ, per germline (reference sequence). J lost 0 bases, V lost 8 bases, and 9 bases had no gene match. The CDR3 length is 16 residues.

V is TRBV9 and J is TRBJ2-7; 10 nucleotides align to TRBD1. Germline assignment: CDR1 SGDLS and CDR2 YYNGEE. Trimming removed 4 bases from V and 7 bases from J; junction bases left unmatched: 11. The CDR3 runs 15 residues. CDR3 sequence (DNA): TGTGCCAGCAGCCCTCAGGACAGGGGGATTGGGGAGCAGTACTTC. Amino acids: CASSPQDRGIGEQYF.

This chain connects TRBV7-2 to TRBJ2-7, with a tentative D call TRBD2 (5 bases). The germline CDR1 and CDR2 sequences are SGHTA and FQGNSA. V was shortened by 2 bases and J by 2 bases, with 10 bases between the two germline ends. CDR3 length: 14 amino acids. The CDR3 loop reads CASSLQRDTYEQYF. The DNA for the CDR3 is TGTGCCAGCAGCTTACAACGGGATACCTACGAGCAGTACTTC.

The rearrangement links TRBV6-1 to TRBJ1-5, with 9 bases that match TRBD1. The CDR3 sequence is 15 residues long. Germline V CDR1 and CDR2: MNHNS, SASEGT. Trimming cost V 4 bases and J 8 bases; bases outside gene matches: 9. CDR3 sequence reads: CASSVTRGQGEPQHF. The CDR3 DNA is TGTGCCAGCAGTGTTACTAGGGGACAGGGAGAGCCCCAGCATTTT.

This chain links TRBV6-5 with TRBJ2-2; no definite D call. Deletions cut 7 bases from V and 5 bases from J, with 8 bases between. The CDR3 is 12 amino acids. The germline V gene has CDR1 MNHEY and CDR2 SVGAGI. CDR3 coding DNA: TGTGCCAGCATAACGGAGACCGGGGAGCTGTTTTTT. Residues: CASITETGELFF.

As concerns this clone: This sample includes further DNA sequences coding for the same CDR3. V usage is TRBV27 and J usage is TRBJ1-5; TRBD1 matches 10 bases. This CDR3 is built from 15 residues. In germline, CDR1 is MNHEY, CDR2 SMNVEV (reference sequence). With 4 bases clipped from V and 1 base from J, the junction kept 1 base outside the gene matches. CDR3 bases: TGTGCCAGCAGTTGGGGACAGGGGAGCAATCAGCCCCAGCATTTT. Protein: CASSWGQGSNQPQHF.

The chain carries TRBV13 and TRBJ1-1; D is perhaps TRBD1 (5 bases). V was pared by 1 base and J by 3 bases, with 9 bases between. This CDR3 region has 14 residues. CDR1 is PRHDT and CDR2 is FYEKMQ in the germline V gene (reference sequence). The CDR3 bases are TGTGCCAGCAGCTTAGCTAAGGGGTACACTGAAGCTTTCTTT. Protein sequence: CASSLAKGYTEAFF.